The 29 T cell receptor beta chains below were found in one sample sequenced in a study of long-term antiretroviral therapy in people with HIV. It was version v3.0 of the immunoSEQ assay that was run at survey level. The repertoire was sequenced with immunoSEQ multiplex PCR; TCRdb's copy has only in-frame clones and lacks some. The table lists 23,000 or so clones, roughly 87% of them singletons, with roughly a quarter in the top ten. This specimen consisted of unsorted PBMCs, obtained 0.4 years after starting antiretroviral therapy. Receptors were obtained from a man in his forties or fifties with HIV.

This chain uses TRBV6-4 with TRBJ1-6; D is ambiguous. The germline gives CDR1 MRHNA, CDR2 SNTAGT. The CDR3 extends over 14 amino acids. Trimming shortened V by 0 bases and J by 6 bases, and 6 bases separated the two germline ends. CDR3 sequence (DNA): TGTGCCAGCAGTGACTCGGGCAGTAATTCACCCCTCCACTTT. It encodes CASSDSGSNSPLHF.

The chain uses TRBV19 and TRBJ1-5, with D possibly TRBD1 on 5 matching bases. CDR3 length equals 17 residues. V lost 8 bases and J 5 bases, leaving 25 bases between the germline ends. Germline V gene data show CDR1 as LNHDA and CDR2 as SQIVND (reference sequence). The CDR3 spells CASYPAGRGSRDQPQHF. The CDR3 DNA reads TGTGCCAGTTACCCGGCCGGGCGAGGTAGCAGGGATCAGCCCCAGCATTTT.

The genes are TRBV7-9 and TRBJ1-1, with unresolved D. From germline, CDR1 is SEHNR and CDR2 FQNEAQ (reference sequence). The CDR3 loop spans 12 amino acids. V was clipped by 1 base and J by 6 bases, with 6 bases between them. CDR3 region: CASSLGASEAFF. For the CDR3, the DNA is TGTGCCAGCAGCTTAGGTGCCTCTGAAGCTTTCTTT.

The V gene is TRBV11-2, the J gene TRBJ2-1; 7 positions agree with TRBD2. V dropped 1 base and J dropped 2; count of bases not matched to a gene: 11. The length of the CDR3 is 18 residues. From germline, CDR1 is SGHAT and CDR2 FQNNGV. Here the CDR3 DNA reads TGTGCCAGCAGCTTAGTCGTGTCGTTCGCGGGGGCCTACAATGAGCAGTTCTTC. Residues: CASSLVVSFAGAYNEQFF.

V gene TRBV11-2 combines with J gene TRBJ1-6, with 9 bases aligning to TRBD1. The CDR3 consists of 14 residues. Trimming cost V 6 bases and J 8 bases; bases outside gene matches: 5. Looked up from germline, CDR1 is SGHAT and CDR2 is FQNNGV. In DNA form, the CDR3 reads TGTGCCAGCAGACGGGACAGGGCGGATTCACCCCTCCACTTT. This sequence encodes CASRRDRADSPLHF. Supplemented by reference TRBV11-2 and TRBJ1-6, the full variable domain reads EAGVAQSPRYKIIEKRQSVAFWCNPISGHATLYWYQQILGQGPKLLIQFQNNGVVDDSQLPKDRFSAERLKGVDSTLKIQPAKLEDSAVYLCASRRDRADSPLHFGNGTRLTVT.

The chain combines TRBV29-1 with TRBJ2-3; the D is unclear. CDR1 and CDR2 (germline): SQVTM, ANQGSEA. Trimming stripped 0 bases from V and 3 bases from J, with 13 bases between. CDR3 length equals 15 residues. Written as DNA, the CDR3 is TGCAGCGTTGAAGAGAAAGGCCTTAGGACAGATACGCAGTATTTT. Amino acids: CSVEEKGLRTDTQYF.

V is TRBV19 and J is TRBJ2-2, with a weak D call TRBD1 (6 bases). This CDR3 has 14 amino acids. Germline V gives CDR1 LNHDA, CDR2 SQIVND (reference sequence). Trimming left V 3 bases short and J 7 bases short, with 12 bases between. The CDR3 DNA follows: TGTGCCAGTAGTATTTTACAGGGTAACGGGGAGCTGTTTTTT. This encodes CASSILQGNGELFF.

This chain links TRBV6-5 with TRBJ1-1; maybe TRBD1 (5 bases). Germline CDR1 MNHEY, CDR2 SVGAGI. This CDR3 is 14 amino acids long. V lost 4 bases to trimming and J lost 0 bases, with 9 bases between them. CDR3 loop: CASSWDPVNTEAFF. The CDR3 region has the DNA TGTGCCAGCAGTTGGGACCCAGTGAACACTGAAGCTTTCTTT.

This clone showed up just once. The chain is built from TRBV10-3 and TRBJ2-3; a possible D gene is TRBD2 (5 bases). The length of the CDR3 is 12 residues. V shed 7 bases and J shed 6 bases, with 11 bases lying between them. The germline V gene has CDR1 ENHRY and CDR2 SYGVKD. CDR3 bases: TGTGCCATCAAGAGGGAAGAGGATACGCAGTATTTT. This codes for CAIKREEDTQYF.

This clone was seen only once. The CDR3 coding sequence is TGTGCCAGCAGCTCTAGAGGCAGCTCTGGAAACACCATATATTTT. It encodes CASSSRGSSGNTIYF. This sequence joins TRBV11-1 and TRBJ1-3; D gene unclear. CDR1 is SGHAT, CDR2 FQDESV, per germline (reference sequence). V lost 4 bases to trimming and J lost 0 bases, with 10 bases between them. This CDR3 is built from 15 residues.

The chain recombines TRBV19 with TRBJ2-7, with D uncertain. V was pared by 8 bases and J by 0 bases, with 14 bases between. CDR1 is LNHDA and CDR2 is SQIVND in the germline V gene (reference sequence). The CDR3 length is 14 residues. The CDR3 here is CASSSSLSSYEQYF. The CDR3 bases are TGTGCCAGTTCATCTTCCCTGAGCTCCTACGAGCAGTACTTC.

The chain couples TRBV10-1 to TRBJ2-3; D call uncertain. The CDR3 sequence is 15 residues long. Germline lookup yields CDR1 WNHNN and CDR2 SYGVQD (reference sequence). Between the trimmed V and J ends, which lost 6 bases and 0 bases, there was a span of 13 bases. CDR3 coding DNA: TGCGCCAGCAGCCCAGGTCTTGGGAGCACAGATACGCAGTATTTT. It specifies CASSPGLGSTDTQYF.

This chain connects TRBV19 to TRBJ2-2, with 11 bases lining up with TRBD1. V gave up 4 bases and J gave up 5 bases; unmatched junction bases: 6. The CDR3 runs to 16 residues. Germline-derived CDR1 and CDR2 are LNHDA and SQIVND (reference sequence). CDR3 sequence: CASSTQGQGGTGELFF. The CDR3 DNA reads TGTGCCAGTAGTACTCAGGGACAGGGGGGGACCGGGGAGCTGTTTTTT.

The chain employs TRBV9 and TRBJ2-7; no definite D call. Trimming took off 0 bases at V and 5 bases at J, with 12 bases between the two ends. This CDR3 has 14 residues. Germline CDR1 SGDLS, CDR2 YYNGEE. CDR3 amino acids: CASSVGANLHEQYF. The DNA of the CDR3 is TGTGCCAGCAGCGTAGGAGCGAATCTCCACGAGCAGTACTTC.

V gene TRBV30 combines with J gene TRBJ1-5, with TRBD1 matching 9 bases. CDR1 is GTSNPN and CDR2 is SVGIG in the germline V gene (reference sequence). With 4 bases clipped from V and 9 bases from J, the junction kept 4 bases outside the gene matches. The CDR3 runs to 12 residues. The CDR3: CAWNRGLGPQHF. The DNA for the CDR3 is TGTGCCTGGAACAGGGGGCTGGGGCCCCAGCATTTT.

The J gene is TRBJ1-4, the V gene TRBV6-5, with 9 nucleotides matching TRBD1. The V gene's germline CDR1 is MNHEY and CDR2 SVGAGI. V gave up 5 bases and J gave up 8 bases; unmatched junction bases: 6. The CDR3 extends over 14 amino acids. CDR3 bases: TGTGCCAGCAGTCGACGACAGGGGGGCGAAAAACTGTTTTTT. It translates to CASSRRQGGEKLFF.

The rearrangement links TRBV6-5 to TRBJ2-5, with 7 positions matching TRBD1. The CDR3 is made up of 14 amino acids. Germline V CDR1 and CDR2: MNHEY, SVGAGI. Germline trimming cut 6 bases from V and 4 bases from J; bases unmatched to any gene: 8. The CDR3 protein is CASSRQGWSETQYF. The CDR3 DNA sequence: TGTGCCAGCAGCCGACAGGGATGGTCAGAGACCCAGTACTTC.

This chain connects TRBV14 to TRBJ1-6; no definite D call. V was clipped by 5 bases and J by 3 bases, with 8 bases between them. CDR1 is SGHDN, CDR2 FVKESK, per germline. This CDR3 is 14 amino acids long. CDR3 sequence (DNA): TGTGCCAGCAGCGTACAGAGCTATAATTCACCCCTCCACTTT. The encoded protein is CASSVQSYNSPLHF.

The chain is built from TRBV6-5 and TRBJ2-7; D gene uncertain. V lost 5 bases to trimming and J lost 6 bases, with 20 bases between them. Germline CDR1 is MNHEY and CDR2 is SVGAGI. The CDR3 extends over 15 amino acids. CDR3 DNA: TGTGCCAGCAGTCCCGCTGGCCTAGGCGTCGGCGAGCAGTACTTC. Its translation: CASSPAGLGVGEQYF.

The chain has TRBV20-1 and TRBJ2-7, with a possible D match to TRBD1 (6 bases). Germline CDR1 DFQATT, CDR2 SNEGSKA (reference sequence). This CDR3 region has 11 residues. Trimming shortened V by 2 bases and J by 4 bases, and 6 bases separated the two germline ends. CDR3 sequence (DNA): TGCAGTGCTAGAAGGGGGTACGAGCAGTACTTC. It translates to CSARRGYEQYF.

In DNA, the CDR3 is TGTGCCAGCCCTCAGGAAGTAGGTTATTATAGCAATCAGCCCCAGCATTTT. As protein: CASPQEVGYYSNQPQHF. The chain couples TRBV18 to TRBJ1-5; D not resolved. Per germline, CDR1 KGHSH and CDR2 LQKENI. The CDR3 has 17 amino acids. Deletions cut 8 bases from V and 0 bases from J, with 20 bases between.

The CDR3 spells CASSLRGVDTGELFF. CDR3 bases: TGTGCCAGCAGCTTAAGGGGAGTTGACACCGGGGAGCTGTTTTTT. V gene TRBV7-9 combines with J gene TRBJ2-2; D possibly uses TRBD1 or TRBD2 (5 bases each). Trimming took off 2 bases at V and 3 bases at J, with 10 bases between the two ends. The CDR3 covers 15 residues. CDR1 and CDR2 (germline): SEHNR, FQNEAQ (reference sequence).

The V gene is TRBV5-1, the J gene TRBJ1-4; tentatively, D is TRBD1 (6 bases). Germline lookup yields CDR1 SGHRS and CDR2 YFSETQ. The CDR3 runs to 13 residues. Between the trimmed V and J ends, which lost 4 bases and 7 bases, there was a span of 11 bases. CDR3: CASSRQEGEKLFF. DNA of the CDR3: TGCGCCAGCAGCCGACAGGAGGGTGAAAAACTGTTTTTT. The variable domain in full, with the rest retrieved from reference TRBV5-1 and TRBJ1-4, is KAGVTQTPRYLIKTRGQQVTLSCSPISGHRSVSWYQQTPGQGLQFLFEYFSETQRNKGNFPGRFSGRQFSNSRSEMNVSTLELGDSALYLCASSRQEGEKLFFGSGTQLSVL.

The chain links TRBV10-3 to TRBJ1-4, with 8 bases fitting TRBD1. From germline, CDR1 is ENHRY and CDR2 SYGVKD. This CDR3 is 15 amino acids long. Losses at the gene ends were 2 bases for V and 7 bases for J; bases not matched to a gene: 6. The CDR3 nucleotides are TGTGCCATCAGTGAGGCAGGGGGCGGTGGTGAAAAACTGTTTTTT. It specifies CAISEAGGGGEKLFF.

The chain employs TRBV19 and TRBJ2-5; D possibly corresponds to TRBD2 (5 bases). Per germline, CDR1 LNHDA and CDR2 SQIVND (reference sequence). The CDR3 totals 13 residues. V dropped 6 bases and J dropped 5 bases, with 13 bases sitting between them. CDR3 nucleotide sequence: TGTGCCAGTAGCCTAGCTTCCGGGGAGACCCAGTACTTC. This codes for CASSLASGETQYF.

This rearrangement joins TRBV5-1 to TRBJ1-2, with D perhaps TRBD1 (6 bases). There are 15 residues in the CDR3. Trimming removed 4 bases from V and 2 bases from J, with 15 bases in between. Germline CDR1 is SGHRS and CDR2 is YFSETQ. The CDR3 DNA is TGCGCCAGCAGCCCGTGGACAGAGGGGAACTATGGCTACACCTTC. It codes for CASSPWTEGNYGYTF.

The rearrangement uses TRBV5-6 and TRBJ2-6, with D perhaps TRBD1 (6 bases). V lost 3 bases, J lost 4 bases, and 20 bases lay in between. The germline gives CDR1 SGHDT, CDR2 YYEEEE. CDR3 length equals 18 residues. The CDR3 sequence is CASSSTGSLAWGANVLTF. CDR3 sequence (DNA): TGTGCCAGCAGCTCGACAGGCTCCCTCGCGTGGGGGGCCAACGTCCTGACTTTC.

This clone was recorded once. This chain uses TRBV10-3 with TRBJ2-7; 8 bases are shared with TRBD2. Germline CDR1 and CDR2: ENHRY and SYGVKD. V was pared by 3 bases and J by 4 bases, with 8 bases of the junction left unmatched. The CDR3 totals 15 residues. CDR3 sequence reads: CAISDGSGGPYEQYF. CDR3 coding DNA: TGTGCCATCAGTGATGGCAGCGGGGGCCCTTACGAGCAGTACTTC.

The rearrangement joins TRBV28 to TRBJ2-5; 8 bases agree with TRBD2. V shed 3 bases and J 1 base; nucleotides not matched to a gene: 10. The CDR3 runs to 17 residues. The germline V gene has CDR1 MDHEN and CDR2 SYDVKM. This CDR3 reads CASSLQAGAPSQETQYF. Written as DNA, the CDR3 is TGTGCCAGCAGTTTGCAAGCGGGGGCCCCGTCCCAAGAGACCCAGTACTTC. Full variable domain (rest looked up from reference TRBV28 and TRBJ2-5): DVKVTQSSRYLVKRTGEKVFLECVQDMDHENMFWYRQDPGLGLRLIYFSYDVKMKEKGDIPEGYSVSREKKERFSLILESASTNQTSMYLCASSLQAGAPSQETQYFGPGTRLLVL.